The subject of this entry is one TCR beta chain. Germline is not matched at one junction end, which may reflect a read error. This sample stems from a study of blood T cell repertoires in COVID-19. Clones were sequenced by immunoSEQ multiplex PCR, and TCRdb holds only the in-frame ones, with some missing. The repertoire consists of under 150,000 clones, with 75% to 90% occurring once and the leading ten covering 3.9%. This CDR3 comprises 13 residues. CDR1 is LNHDA and CDR2 is SQIVND in the germline V gene (reference sequence). This TCR derives from a man aged 50 to 59 in a cohort exposed to, infected with or recovered from COVID-19 (not recorded which). The chain uses TRBV19 and TRBJ1-6; D ambiguous. Material: PBMCs or T cells enriched from blood (not recorded which). This CDR3 reads CASSIDVNSPLHF. As DNA, the CDR3 is TGTGCCAGTAGTATAGATGTTAATTCTCCCCTCCACTTT.